These 24 T cell receptor beta chains came from one sample sequenced in a study of control samples from healthy donors and cancer patients. Profiled with immunoSEQ multiplex PCR; TCRdb holds only in-frame clones, not every one. This sample carries around 200,000 clones, about 93% of them seen once, and the ten largest clones take more than 1.1%. Material: blood. The source is a man younger than 35 in good health.

The chain employs TRBV27 and TRBJ1-2, with D perhaps TRBD1 (5 bases). Germline CDR1 is MNHEY and CDR2 is SMNVEV (reference sequence). The CDR3 has 15 amino acids. Trimming left V 4 bases short and J 6 bases short, with 18 bases between. The DNA of the CDR3 is TGTGCCAGCAGTTCCCGCAACCGGGACGGGAATGGCTACACCTTC. Its translation is CASSSRNRDGNGYTF.

Here the CDR3 DNA reads TGTGCCAGCTCACCAGGGCAGGGGGCTTACTACGAGCAGTACTTC. It codes for CASSPGQGAYYEQYF. This chain joins TRBV18 and TRBJ2-7; 8 positions agree with TRBD1. The CDR3 covers 15 residues. CDR1 is KGHSH, CDR2 LQKENI, per germline. V shed 2 bases and J 3 bases; nucleotides not matched to a gene: 6.

The chain links TRBV5-1 to TRBJ2-1, with D perhaps assigned TRBD1 or TRBD2 (5 bases each). With 0 bases removed from V and 10 bases from J, the gap between germline ends came to 14 bases. Germline loops: CDR1 SGHRS, CDR2 YFSETQ. This CDR3 is 14 amino acids long. CDR3 sequence: CASSLAGPGREQFF. In nucleotides, the CDR3 is TGCGCCAGCAGCTTGGCCGGTCCGGGACGAGAGCAGTTCTTC.

The genes are TRBV14 and TRBJ2-5; 9 bases are shared with TRBD1. J gave up 5 bases and V 0 bases, and 13 bases lay outside the gene matches. Germline CDR1 reads SGHDN; CDR2 reads FVKESK. The CDR3 totals 18 residues. The CDR3 sequence: CASSQDRSAGQGRETQYF. The DNA of the CDR3 is TGTGCCAGCAGCCAAGACCGGTCCGCCGGACAGGGGAGGGAGACCCAGTACTTC. The whole variable domain, remainder taken from reference TRBV14 and TRBJ2-5, is EAGVTQFPSHSVIEKGQTVTLRCDPISGHDNLYWYRRVMGKEIKFLLHFVKESKQDESGMPNNRFLAERTGGTYSTLKVQPAELEDSGVYFCASSQDRSAGQGRETQYFGPGTRLLVL.

The chain carries TRBV7-6 and TRBJ2-2, with 8 bases lining up with TRBD1. This CDR3 has 17 residues. Germline CDR1 and CDR2: SGHVS and FNYEAQ. V lost 3 bases and J lost 4; bases outside the gene matches: 10. The CDR3 reads CASSFLAGGAGTGELFF. Here the CDR3 DNA reads TGTGCCAGCAGCTTTTTAGCAGGGGGCGCCGGCACCGGGGAGCTGTTTTTT.

J is TRBJ1-4 and V is TRBV19, with D possibly being TRBD1 (5 bases). Germline V lookup: CDR1 LNHDA, CDR2 SQIVND (reference sequence). V was pared by 11 bases and J by 5 bases, with 15 bases between. The CDR3 is made up of 13 amino acids. The CDR3 spells CAEKPGLNEKLFF. The CDR3 DNA follows: TGTGCCGAGAAGCCAGGGCTCAATGAAAAACTGTTTTTT.

V gene TRBV5-1 combines with J gene TRBJ2-7; no clear D. The CDR3 consists of 13 residues. V lost 4 bases, J lost 3 bases, and 11 bases lay in between. The V gene's germline CDR1 is SGHRS and CDR2 YFSETQ. The CDR3 spells CASSPDLNYEQYF. CDR3 coding DNA: TGCGCCAGCAGCCCGGACCTTAACTACGAGCAGTACTTC. The full variable domain, in which reference TRBV5-1 and TRBJ2-7 provide the parts outside the CDR3, is KAGVTQTPRYLIKTRGQQVTLSCSPISGHRSVSWYQQTPGQGLQFLFEYFSETQRNKGNFPGRFSGRQFSNSRSEMNVSTLELGDSALYLCASSPDLNYEQYFGPGTRLTVT.

This chain links TRBV11-2 with TRBJ2-4; no reliable D call. This CDR3 contains 15 residues. Trimming cost V 3 bases and J 2 bases, with 11 bases left between them. Germline assignment: CDR1 SGHAT and CDR2 FQNNGV. CDR3 nucleotides: TGTGCCAGCAGCTTTCTTAGGGATACCAAAAACATTCAGTACTTC. It is translated as CASSFLRDTKNIQYF.

This clone was observed once. This sequence joins TRBV14 and TRBJ1-5, with D possibly matching TRBD1 (5 bases). The CDR3 spans 17 residues. Trimming cost V 0 bases and J 4 bases, with 16 bases left between them. Germline assignment: CDR1 SGHDN and CDR2 FVKESK. This CDR3 is CASSQERGSHLNQPQHF. The CDR3 region has the DNA TGTGCCAGCAGCCAAGAGCGGGGGTCCCACCTAAATCAGCCCCAGCATTTT. The full variable domain, completed using reference TRBV14 and TRBJ1-5, is EAGVTQFPSHSVIEKGQTVTLRCDPISGHDNLYWYRRVMGKEIKFLLHFVKESKQDESGMPNNRFLAERTGGTYSTLKVQPAELEDSGVYFCASSQERGSHLNQPQHFGDGTRLSIL.

The chain combines TRBV5-4 with TRBJ1-2, with 7 bases identical to TRBD1. The CDR3 has 13 residues. V was clipped by 7 bases and J by 8 bases; unmatched bases: 11. CDR1 and CDR2 (germline): SGHNT, YYREEE (reference sequence). Written as DNA, the CDR3 is TGTGCCAGCGTAGGAGGGACAGTAGAAGGCTACACCTTC. This sequence encodes CASVGGTVEGYTF.

V and J are TRBV28 and TRBJ2-7, with 7 bases aligning to TRBD2. CDR1 is MDHEN, CDR2 SYDVKM, per germline. V trimming: 9 bases; J trimming: 9 bases; junction bases outside the gene matches: 17. CDR3 length: 14 amino acids. This CDR3 reads CASIRNSGTGGQYF. The CDR3 DNA reads as TGTGCCAGTATTAGAAACTCCGGGACGGGGGGGCAGTACTTC.

The chain carries TRBV10-3 and TRBJ2-2; 7 bases fit TRBD1. The CDR3 length is 16 residues. With 7 bases clipped from V and 6 bases from J, the junction kept 14 bases outside the gene matches. CDR1 and CDR2 from the germline V gene are ENHRY and SYGVKD. Written as DNA, the CDR3 is TGTGCCATCACACCCCGAGCAGGGGGTTCGGCCGGGGAGCTGTTTTTT. It codes for CAITPRAGGSAGELFF.

In its sample, this clone was seen once. CDR3 residues: CASTADYGYTF. CDR3 DNA sequence: TGTGCCAGCACCGCCGACTATGGCTACACCTTC. The chain recombines TRBV28 with TRBJ1-2, with D unresolved. The ends were cut back, 7 bases at V and 3 bases at J, with 6 bases in the middle. This CDR3 spans 11 amino acids. Germline V gene data show CDR1 as MDHEN and CDR2 as SYDVKM.

This chain uses TRBV18 with TRBJ2-2; D is uncertain. Germline values: CDR1 KGHSH, CDR2 LQKENI. Trimming removed 2 bases at V and 11 bases at J, with 18 bases between. This CDR3 spans 15 amino acids. The DNA for the CDR3 is TGTGCCAGCTCACCAAGGGCCCTCGACCCCCGAGAGCTGTTTTTT. It is translated as CASSPRALDPRELFF.

This clone was counted a few times. The rearrangement uses TRBV30 and TRBJ1-1; D not certain. V lost 4 bases and J 8 bases, leaving 8 bases between the germline ends. The length of the CDR3 is 10 residues. Germline CDR1 and CDR2: GTSNPN and SVGIG (reference sequence). CDR3 loop: CAWKEIEAFF. The DNA of the CDR3 is TGTGCCTGGAAAGAAATCGAAGCTTTCTTT.

The DNA for the CDR3 is TGTGCCAGCAGTCCGGGACAGGGCCTCTACTCTGGGGCCAACGTCCTGACTTTC. It is translated as CASSPGQGLYSGANVLTF. The rearrangement links TRBV6-6 to TRBJ2-6; 9 bases map to TRBD1. This CDR3 contains 18 residues. The ends lost 5 bases at V and 0 bases at J; junction bases unmatched: 8. Germline V CDR1 and CDR2: MNHNY, SVGAGI (reference sequence).

V is TRBV18 and J is TRBJ2-7; D is unresolved. The CDR3 consists of 15 residues. CDR1 is KGHSH, CDR2 LQKENI, per germline. Trimming left V 1 base short and J 0 bases short, with 10 bases between. Here the CDR3 reads CASSPRQDPSYEQYF. CDR3 nucleotides: TGTGCCAGCTCACCACGGCAGGATCCCTCCTACGAGCAGTACTTC.

The chain has TRBV6-5 and TRBJ1-1, with D unclear. The V gene's germline CDR1 is MNHEY and CDR2 SVGAGI. Trimming took 6 bases from V and 10 from J, leaving 12 bases between them. CDR3 length: 11 residues. The chain's CDR3 is CASSTEISAFF. The CDR3, as DNA: TGTGCCAGCAGCACAGAGATCTCAGCTTTCTTT.

CDR3 sequence (DNA): TGTGCCATCAGCAAGGCCCTTAATTCACCCCTCCACTTT. Translated, it gives CAISKALNSPLHF. The chain uses TRBV10-3 and TRBJ1-6; D is unresolved. Trimming removed 6 bases from V and 6 bases from J, with 9 bases in between. CDR1 is ENHRY and CDR2 is SYGVKD in the germline V gene. This CDR3 is 13 amino acids long.

The V call is TRBV30, the J call TRBJ1-6, with D possibly matching TRBD1 (6 bases). The CDR3 is 15 amino acids. Trimming removed 2 bases at V and 6 bases at J, with 14 bases between. Germline CDR1 and CDR2: GTSNPN and SVGIG (reference sequence). Here the CDR3 DNA reads TGTGCCTGGAGTTCCCTGGGGGGCGGTAATTCACCCCTCCACTTT. Translating gives CAWSSLGGGNSPLHF.

DNA for the CDR3: TGTGCCACCAGTGATTTTAGGCACACAGATACGCAGTATTTT. This sequence encodes CATSDFRHTDTQYF. The chain is built from TRBV24-1 and TRBJ2-3; no clear D. The CDR3 has 14 residues. Germline loops: CDR1 KGHDR, CDR2 SFDVKD. V was clipped by 1 base and J by 2 bases, with 6 bases between them.

The chain employs TRBV7-2 and TRBJ1-5; TRBD1 agrees at 9 bases. The CDR3 is made up of 15 amino acids. Germline CDR1 is SGHTA and CDR2 is FQGNSA. V lost 4 bases to trimming and J lost 3 bases; unmatched junction nucleotides: 4. CDR3 bases: TGTGCCAGCAGCTCGGGACAGGGCCACAATCAGCCCCAGCATTTT. As protein: CASSSGQGHNQPQHF.

This chain uses TRBV4-1 with TRBJ2-2; no reliable D call. Trimming pared 0 bases from V and 6 bases from J, leaving 14 bases between. This CDR3 is built from 16 residues. Germline CDR1 MGHRA, CDR2 YSYEKL. The CDR3 is CASSQDIGSRAGELFF. For the CDR3, the DNA is TGCGCCAGCAGCCAAGATATCGGTAGTCGGGCCGGGGAGCTGTTTTTT.

The CDR3 bases are TGTGCCAGCAGCCGCGGACAGGGGGTACGAGGCTACACCTTC. It codes for CASSRGQGVRGYTF. V gene TRBV6-5 combines with J gene TRBJ1-2, with 10 bases aligning to TRBD1. This CDR3 is built from 14 residues. After removal of 6 bases from V and 8 bases from J, the junction contained 9 bases not matched to a gene. The germline V gene has CDR1 MNHEY and CDR2 SVGAGI.